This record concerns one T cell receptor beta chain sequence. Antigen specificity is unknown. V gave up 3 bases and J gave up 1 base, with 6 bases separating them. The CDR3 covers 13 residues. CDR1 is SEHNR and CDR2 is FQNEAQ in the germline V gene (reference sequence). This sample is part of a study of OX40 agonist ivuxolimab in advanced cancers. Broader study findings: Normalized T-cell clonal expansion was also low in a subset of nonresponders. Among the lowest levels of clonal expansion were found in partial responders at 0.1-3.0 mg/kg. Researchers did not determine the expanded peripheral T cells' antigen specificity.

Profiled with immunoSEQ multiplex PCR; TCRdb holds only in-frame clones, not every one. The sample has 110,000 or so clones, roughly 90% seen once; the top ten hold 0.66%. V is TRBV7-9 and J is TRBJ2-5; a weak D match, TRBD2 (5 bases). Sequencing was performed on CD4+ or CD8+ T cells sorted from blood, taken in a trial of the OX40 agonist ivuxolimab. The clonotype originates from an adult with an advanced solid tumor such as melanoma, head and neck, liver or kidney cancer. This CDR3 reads CASSFGVQETQYF. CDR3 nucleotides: TGTGCCAGCAGCTTCGGGGTCCAAGAGACCCAGTACTTC.